This T cell receptor (beta chain) was recovered during a study of regulatory T cells in long-lasting Graves disease. Through Arm-PCR of CDR3 regions and iRepertoire HTBI primers, TCR beta libraries were built. TCRdb analysed the multiplex PCR reads with MiXCR anew, one entry per CDR3 protein. The sample has hundreds of thousands of distinct CDR3 sequences, about 20% seen once. Whole-study results and caveats: Shared public clonotypes totalled about 2,800 in persistent patients, compared with about a thousand in new patients. There was favoring of TRBV28, TRBJ1-2 and TRBJ2-5 in persistent disease.

V was cut by 5 bases and J by 7 bases, with 11 bases left in between. This CDR3 has 12 amino acids. Germline-derived CDR1 and CDR2 are SGHAT and FQNNGV. This clonotype was counted many times. Its antigen remains unknown. Time point described: newly diagnosed GD, antithyroid drugs for less than 3 months. TCR sequences were obtained from RNA taken from PBMCs. Graves' disease diagnosis relied on American Thyroid Association guidelines. The receptor's source is a female donor with Graves disease. The chain has TRBV11-2 and TRBJ1-1; D uncertain. The sequencing used peripheral blood mononuclear cells (PBMCs), collected at new diagnosis, from a patient treated with antithyroid drugs. The DNA for the CDR3 is TGTGCCAGCAGCCCCGGTCGGGGTGAAGCTTTCTTT. Its protein product is CASSPGRGEAFF.